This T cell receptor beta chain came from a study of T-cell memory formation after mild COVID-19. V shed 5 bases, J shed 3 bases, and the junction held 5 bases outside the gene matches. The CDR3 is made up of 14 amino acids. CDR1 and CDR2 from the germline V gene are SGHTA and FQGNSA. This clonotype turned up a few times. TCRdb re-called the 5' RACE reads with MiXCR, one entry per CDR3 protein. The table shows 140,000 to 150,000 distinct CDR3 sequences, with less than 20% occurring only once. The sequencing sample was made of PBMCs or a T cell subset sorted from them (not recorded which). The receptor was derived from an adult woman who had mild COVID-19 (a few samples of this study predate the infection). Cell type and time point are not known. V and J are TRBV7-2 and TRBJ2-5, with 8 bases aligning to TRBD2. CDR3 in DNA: TGTGCCAGCAGCCAGGGACTAGGCAAAGAGACCCAGTACTTC. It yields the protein CASSQGLGKETQYF.